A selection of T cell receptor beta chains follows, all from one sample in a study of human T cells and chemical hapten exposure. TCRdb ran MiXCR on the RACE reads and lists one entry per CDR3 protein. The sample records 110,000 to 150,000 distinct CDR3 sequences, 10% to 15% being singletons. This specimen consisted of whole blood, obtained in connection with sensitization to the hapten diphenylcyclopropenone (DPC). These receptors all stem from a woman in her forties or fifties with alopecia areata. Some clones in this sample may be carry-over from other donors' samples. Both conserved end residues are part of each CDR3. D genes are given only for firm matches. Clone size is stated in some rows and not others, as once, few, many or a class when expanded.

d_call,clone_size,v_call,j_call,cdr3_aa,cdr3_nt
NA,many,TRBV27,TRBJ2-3,CASSFLGTDTQYF,TGTGCCAGCAGTTTTCTAGGCACAGATACGCAGTATTTT
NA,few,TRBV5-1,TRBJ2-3,CASSSTADTQYF,TGCGCCAGCAGCTCGACAGCAGATACGCAGTATTTT
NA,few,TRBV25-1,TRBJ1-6,CASSESATYNSPLHF,TGTGCCAGCAGTGAATCCGCGACCTATAATTCACCCCTCCACTTT
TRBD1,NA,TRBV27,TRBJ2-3,CASSLSPGQGDTQYF,TGTGCCAGCAGTTTATCCCCGGGACAGGGGGATACGCAGTATTTT
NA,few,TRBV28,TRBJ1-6,CASSFWTALNSPLHF,TGTGCCAGCAGTTTCTGGACAGCTTTGAATTCACCCCTCCACTTT
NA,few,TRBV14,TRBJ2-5,CASSQRPRGETQYF,TGTGCCAGCAGCCAGCGACCCCGCGGAGAGACCCAGTACTTC
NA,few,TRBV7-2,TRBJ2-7,CASSLSRGTRNEQYF,TGTGCCAGCAGTCTGTCCCGGGGGACGAGGAACGAGCAGTACTTC
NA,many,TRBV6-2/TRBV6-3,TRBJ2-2,CASSPRGTGELFF,TGTGCCAGCAGCCCTCGGGGCACCGGGGAGCTGTTTTTT
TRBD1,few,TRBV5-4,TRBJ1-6,CASSLGTGRGNSPLHF,TGTGCCAGCAGCTTGGGGACAGGGCGCGGAAATTCACCCCTCCACTTT
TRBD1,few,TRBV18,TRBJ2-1,CASSPGQGAANEQFF,TGTGCCAGCTCACCCGGACAGGGGGCGGCCAATGAGCAGTTCTTC
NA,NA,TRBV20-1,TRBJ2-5,CSASPEETQYF,TGCAGTGCTAGTCCCGAGGAGACCCAGTACTTC
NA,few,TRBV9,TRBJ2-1,CASSVEHSQYEQFF,TGTGCCAGCAGCGTAGAGCATTCCCAGTATGAGCAGTTCTTC
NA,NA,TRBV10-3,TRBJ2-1,CAISESQGMANEQFF,TGTGCCATCAGTGAGTCTCAGGGGATGGCCAATGAGCAGTTCTTC
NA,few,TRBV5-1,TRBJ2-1,CASSGGTSNEQFF,TGCGCCAGCAGCGGGGGGACGAGCAATGAGCAGTTCTTC
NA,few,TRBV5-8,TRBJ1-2,CASSFLLGGYTF,TGTGCCAGCAGCTTTTTACTAGGGGGCTACACCTTC
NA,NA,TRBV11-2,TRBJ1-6,CASSPRPNSPLHF,TGTGCCAGCAGCCCCCGTCCGAATTCACCCCTCCACTTT
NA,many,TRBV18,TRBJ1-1,CASSLLDRYSNTEAFF,TGTGCCAGCTCACTACTGGACAGATATTCGAACACTGAAGCTTTCTTT
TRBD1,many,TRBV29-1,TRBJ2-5,CSVGQGGETQYF,TGCAGCGTGGGACAGGGGGGAGAGACCCAGTACTTC
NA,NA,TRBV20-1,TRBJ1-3,CSARARDASSGNTIYF,TGCAGTGCTAGAGCCAGGGACGCGAGCTCTGGAAACACCATATATTTT
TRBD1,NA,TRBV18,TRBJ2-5,CASSPAQGGETQYF,TGTGCCAGCTCACCTGCACAGGGGGGAGAGACCCAGTACTTC
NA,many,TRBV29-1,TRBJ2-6,CSVEGAAGANVLTF,TGCAGCGTTGAAGGGGCAGCTGGGGCCAACGTCCTGACTTTC
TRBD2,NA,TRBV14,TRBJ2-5,CASSYGLAGRYQETQYF,TGTGCCAGCAGCTACGGACTAGCGGGGAGGTACCAAGAGACCCAGTACTTC